This TCR beta chain was identified in a study of shared clonotypes between healthy human individuals. Regarding the study as a whole: As a rule, naive subsets had a larger estimated richness than memory subsets.

Libraries were prepared by immunoSEQ multiplex PCR; TCRdb keeps only in-frame clonotypes and omits some of them. The sample consists of approximately 1.5 million clones, approximately 98.5% of them appearing once. Trimming removed 4 bases at V and 7 bases at J, with 22 bases between. Germline-derived CDR1 and CDR2 are KGHSH and LQKENI. CDR3 length equals 16 residues. This clone has a single count. Its antigen is not known. Material for sequencing was naive CD4+ T cells sorted from blood. Regarding subset: CD45RA+ positively selected. The chain carries TRBV18 and TRBJ1-2, with D hard to call. The sequence was obtained from a man younger than 40 in good health. CDR3 amino acids: CASSQRPGAPLFGYTF. CDR3 sequence (DNA): TGTGCCAGCTCACAGAGGCCGGGAGCCCCCCTCTTTGGCTACACCTTC.